Detailed here is one T cell receptor beta chain. Its antigen remains unidentified. The data are from a study of lymphopenia after photon versus proton radiotherapy. Study-level points and caveats: After lymphocyte nadir, photon-treated repertoires showed oligoclonal expansion, especially CD8+ Temra. A bigger post-nadir fall in TCR diversity correlated inversely with survival time in deceased patients.

CDR1 is SEHNR, CDR2 FQNEAQ, per germline (reference sequence). This CDR3 region has 15 residues. V dropped 6 bases and J dropped 5 bases, with 16 bases sitting between them. Sequencing was performed with immunoSEQ multiplex PCR; in TCRdb, only in-frame clones are kept and a portion is missing. The sample contains 50,000 or so clones, approximately 92% of which appear only once. This chain joins TRBV7-9 and TRBJ2-2, with D possibly TRBD1 on 5 matching bases. The source of this sequence is a woman between 40 and 55 years old with cholangiocarcinoma. The sample here was peripheral blood, taken from a patient treated with photon-based radiotherapy. The CDR3 protein is CASSDPYQGTGELFF. In nucleotides, the CDR3 is TGTGCCAGCAGTGATCCGTATCAGGGAACCGGGGAGCTGTTTTTT.